Here is one T cell receptor beta chain with its context. The data were obtained in a study of blood T cell repertoires in COVID-19. Background on the study: Sites in the United States, Italy and Spain provided acute and convalescent COVID-19 samples. Sample material is recorded as cDNA or gDNA derived from T cells, B-cell-depleted T cells, or PBMCs.

As originally analysed: Using reference gene primer amplification, nucleated cell counts were estimated. The method was immunoSEQ multiplex PCR; TCRdb's version includes in-frame clones alone and lacks a portion of them. The D gene and trimming were derived from the DNA, and the V and J assignments and clone size from that table. The data contain 60,000 or so clones, over 80% of them seen just once; the ten biggest clones take up approximately 8.3%. In germline, CDR1 is LGHNA, CDR2 YSLEER. Trimming left V 0 bases short and J 5 bases short, with 5 bases between. The CDR3 covers 13 residues. The chain carries TRBV4-3 and TRBJ1-5; no firm D call. This receptor was identified in a human donor with active COVID-19. The donor label of this sample is uncertain. Sequencing was performed on peripheral blood. This CDR3 reads CASSQEADQPQHF. The CDR3, as DNA: TGCGCCAGCAGCCAAGAAGCGGATCAGCCCCAGCATTTT.